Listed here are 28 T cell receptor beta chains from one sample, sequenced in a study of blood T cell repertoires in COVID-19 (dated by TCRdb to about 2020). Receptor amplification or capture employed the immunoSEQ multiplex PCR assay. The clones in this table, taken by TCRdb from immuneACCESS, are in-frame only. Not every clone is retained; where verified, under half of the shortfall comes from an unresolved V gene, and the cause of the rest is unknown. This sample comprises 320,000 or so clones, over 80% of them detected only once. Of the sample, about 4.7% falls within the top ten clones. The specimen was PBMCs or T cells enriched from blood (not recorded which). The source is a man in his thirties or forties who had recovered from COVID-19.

The DNA for the CDR3 is TGCGCCAGCAGCAGGGACAGGGCTGAAGCTTTCTTT. Translation: CASSRDRAEAFF. This chain uses TRBV4-1 with TRBJ1-1; 9 nucleotides align to TRBD1. Germline V gene data show CDR1 as MGHRA and CDR2 as YSYEKL. V was pared by 5 bases and J by 6 bases, with 1 base of the junction left unmatched. The CDR3 consists of 12 residues.

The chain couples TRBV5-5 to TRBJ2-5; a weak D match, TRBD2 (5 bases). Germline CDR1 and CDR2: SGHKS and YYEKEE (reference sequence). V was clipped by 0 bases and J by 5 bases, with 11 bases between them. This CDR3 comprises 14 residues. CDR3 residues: CASSLAGSGETQYF. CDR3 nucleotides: TGTGCCAGCAGCTTGGCCGGCTCGGGGGAGACCCAGTACTTC.

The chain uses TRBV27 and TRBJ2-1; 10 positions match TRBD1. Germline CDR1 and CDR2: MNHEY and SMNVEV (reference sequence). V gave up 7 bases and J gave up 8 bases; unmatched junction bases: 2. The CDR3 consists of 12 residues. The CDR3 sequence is CASTGTGDEQFF. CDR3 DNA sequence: TGTGCCAGCACCGGGACAGGGGATGAGCAGTTCTTC.

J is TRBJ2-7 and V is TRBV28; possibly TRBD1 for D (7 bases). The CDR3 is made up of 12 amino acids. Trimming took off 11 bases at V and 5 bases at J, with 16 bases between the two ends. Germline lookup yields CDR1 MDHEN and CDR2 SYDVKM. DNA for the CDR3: TGTGCCGTAGGGGGCAGGGGGGACGAGCAGTACTTC. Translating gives CAVGGRGDEQYF. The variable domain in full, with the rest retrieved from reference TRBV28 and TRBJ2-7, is DVKVTQSSRYLVKRTGEKVFLECVQDMDHENMFWYRQDPGLGLRLIYFSYDVKMKEKGDIPEGYSVSREKKERFSLILESASTNQTSMYLCAVGGRGDEQYFGPGTRLTVT.

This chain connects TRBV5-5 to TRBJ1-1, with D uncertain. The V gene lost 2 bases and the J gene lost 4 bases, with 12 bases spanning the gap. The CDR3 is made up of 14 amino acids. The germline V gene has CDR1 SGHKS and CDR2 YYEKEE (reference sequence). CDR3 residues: CASSLFQEFTEAFF. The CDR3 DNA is TGTGCCAGCAGCTTATTTCAGGAATTCACTGAAGCTTTCTTT.

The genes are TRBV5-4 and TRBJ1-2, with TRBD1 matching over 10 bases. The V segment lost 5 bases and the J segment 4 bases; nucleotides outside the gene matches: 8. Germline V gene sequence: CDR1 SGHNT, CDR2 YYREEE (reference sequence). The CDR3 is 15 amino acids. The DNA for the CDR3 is TGTGCCAGCAGACAGACAGGGGGCAGGACCTATGGCTACACCTTC. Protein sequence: CASRQTGGRTYGYTF.

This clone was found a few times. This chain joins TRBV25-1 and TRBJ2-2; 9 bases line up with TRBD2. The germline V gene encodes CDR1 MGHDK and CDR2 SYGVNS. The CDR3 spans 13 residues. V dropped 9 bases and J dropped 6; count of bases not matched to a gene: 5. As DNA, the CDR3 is TGTGCCAGTGCGGGACTAGCCGCCGGGGAGCTGTTTTTT. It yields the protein CASAGLAAGELFF.

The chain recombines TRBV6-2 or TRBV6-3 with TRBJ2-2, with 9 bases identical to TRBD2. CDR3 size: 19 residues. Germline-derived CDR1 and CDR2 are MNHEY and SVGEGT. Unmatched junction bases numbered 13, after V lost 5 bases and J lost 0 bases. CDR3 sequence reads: CASSPAGGRGIANTGELFF. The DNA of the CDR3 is TGTGCCAGCAGTCCCGCGGGGGGGCGGGGGATCGCGAACACCGGGGAGCTGTTTTTT.

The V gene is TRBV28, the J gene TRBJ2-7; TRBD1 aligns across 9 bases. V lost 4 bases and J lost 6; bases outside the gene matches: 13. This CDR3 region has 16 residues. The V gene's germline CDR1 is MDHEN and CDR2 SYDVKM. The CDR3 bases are TGTGCCAGCAGTTCACCGGGACAGGGTGATCTGTTCGAGCAGTACTTC. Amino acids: CASSSPGQGDLFEQYF.

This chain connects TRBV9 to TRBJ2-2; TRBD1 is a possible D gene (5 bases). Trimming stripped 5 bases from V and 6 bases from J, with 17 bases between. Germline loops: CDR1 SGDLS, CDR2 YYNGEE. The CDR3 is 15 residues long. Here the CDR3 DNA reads TGTGCCAGCAGGCCTCAGGGCATCGGACCCGGGGAGCTGTTTTTT. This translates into CASRPQGIGPGELFF. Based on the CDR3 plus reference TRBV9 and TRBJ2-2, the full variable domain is DSGVTQTPKHLITATGQRVTLRCSPRSGDLSVYWYQQSLDQGLQFLIQYYNGEERAKGNILERFSAQQFPDLHSELNLSSLELGDSALYFCASRPQGIGPGELFFGEGSRLTVL.

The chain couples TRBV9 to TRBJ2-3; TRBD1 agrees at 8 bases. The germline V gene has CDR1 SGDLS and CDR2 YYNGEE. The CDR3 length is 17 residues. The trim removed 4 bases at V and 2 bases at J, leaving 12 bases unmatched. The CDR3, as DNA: TGTGCCAGCAGCCCGTCCGGGACAGGATCCTTCACAGATACGCAGTATTTT. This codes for CASSPSGTGSFTDTQYF.

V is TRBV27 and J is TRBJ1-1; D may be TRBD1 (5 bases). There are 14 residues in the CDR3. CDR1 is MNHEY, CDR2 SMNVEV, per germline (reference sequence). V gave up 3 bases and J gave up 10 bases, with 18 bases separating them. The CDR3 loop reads CASSFSRGRVGAFF. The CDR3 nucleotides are TGTGCCAGCAGTTTTTCTAGGGGTCGAGTCGGAGCTTTCTTT.

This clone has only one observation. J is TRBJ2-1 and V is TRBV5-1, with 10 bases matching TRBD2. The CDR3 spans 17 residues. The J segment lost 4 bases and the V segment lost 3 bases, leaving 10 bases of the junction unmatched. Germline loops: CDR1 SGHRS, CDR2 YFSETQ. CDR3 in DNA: TGCGCCAGCAGCTCAGATTTAACTAGCGGGATATACAATGAGCAGTTCTTC. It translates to CASSSDLTSGIYNEQFF.

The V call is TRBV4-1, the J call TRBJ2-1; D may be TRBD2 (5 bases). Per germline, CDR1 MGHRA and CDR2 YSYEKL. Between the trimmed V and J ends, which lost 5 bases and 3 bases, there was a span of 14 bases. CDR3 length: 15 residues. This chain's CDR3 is CASSDTSGVYNEQFF. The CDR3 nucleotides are TGCGCCAGCAGCGACACTAGTGGAGTCTACAATGAGCAGTTCTTC.

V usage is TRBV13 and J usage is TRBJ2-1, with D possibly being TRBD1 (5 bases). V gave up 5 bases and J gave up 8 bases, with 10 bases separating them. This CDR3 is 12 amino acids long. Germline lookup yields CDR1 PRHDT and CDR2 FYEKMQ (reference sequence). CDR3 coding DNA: TGTGCCAGCAGCCCTTCGACAGATGAGCAGTTCTTC. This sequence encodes CASSPSTDEQFF.

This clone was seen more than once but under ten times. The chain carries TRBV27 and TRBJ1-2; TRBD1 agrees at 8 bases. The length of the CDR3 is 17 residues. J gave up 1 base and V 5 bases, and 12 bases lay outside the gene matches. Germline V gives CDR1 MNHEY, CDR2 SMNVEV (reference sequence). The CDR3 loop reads CASSPWAPGQGNYGYTF. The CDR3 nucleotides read TGTGCCAGCAGTCCTTGGGCCCCAGGACAGGGTAACTATGGCTACACCTTC.

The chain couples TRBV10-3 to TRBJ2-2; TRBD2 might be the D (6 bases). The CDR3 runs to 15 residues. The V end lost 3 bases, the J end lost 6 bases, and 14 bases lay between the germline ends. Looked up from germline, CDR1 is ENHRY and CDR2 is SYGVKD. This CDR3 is CAISDPGTGAGELFF. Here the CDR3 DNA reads TGTGCCATCAGTGATCCCGGGACGGGGGCCGGGGAGCTGTTTTTT.

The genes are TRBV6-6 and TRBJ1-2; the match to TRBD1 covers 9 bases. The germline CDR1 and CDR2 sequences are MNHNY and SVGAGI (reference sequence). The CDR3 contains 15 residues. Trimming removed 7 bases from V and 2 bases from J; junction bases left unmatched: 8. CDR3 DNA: TGTGCCAGCATCTTTTCGGGACAGGGCAACTATGGCTACACCTTC. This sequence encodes CASIFSGQGNYGYTF.

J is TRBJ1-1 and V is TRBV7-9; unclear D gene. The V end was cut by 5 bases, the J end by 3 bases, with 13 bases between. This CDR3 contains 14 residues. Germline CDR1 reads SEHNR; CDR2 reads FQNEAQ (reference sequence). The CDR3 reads CASSVSGGHTEAFF. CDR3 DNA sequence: TGTGCCAGCAGCGTCAGTGGCGGGCACACTGAAGCTTTCTTT.

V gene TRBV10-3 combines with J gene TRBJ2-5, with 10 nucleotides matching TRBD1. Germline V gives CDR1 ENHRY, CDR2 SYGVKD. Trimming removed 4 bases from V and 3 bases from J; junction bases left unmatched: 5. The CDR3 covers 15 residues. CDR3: CAISGMTGGKETQYF. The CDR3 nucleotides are TGTGCCATCAGTGGCATGACAGGGGGCAAAGAGACCCAGTACTTC.

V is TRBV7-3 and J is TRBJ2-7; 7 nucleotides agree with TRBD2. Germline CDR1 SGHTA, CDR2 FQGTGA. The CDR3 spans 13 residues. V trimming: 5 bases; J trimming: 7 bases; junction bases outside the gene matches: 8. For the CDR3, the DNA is TGTGCCAGCAGCCCGGGACTATCGAGGGAGCAGTACTTC. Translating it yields CASSPGLSREQYF.

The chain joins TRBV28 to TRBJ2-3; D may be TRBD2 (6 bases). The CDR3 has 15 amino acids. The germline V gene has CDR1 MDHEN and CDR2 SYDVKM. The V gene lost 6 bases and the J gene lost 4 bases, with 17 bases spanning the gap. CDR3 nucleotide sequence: TGTGCCAGCAGGGTCGAGATGGGGGGAGCAGATACGCAGTATTTT. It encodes CASRVEMGGADTQYF.

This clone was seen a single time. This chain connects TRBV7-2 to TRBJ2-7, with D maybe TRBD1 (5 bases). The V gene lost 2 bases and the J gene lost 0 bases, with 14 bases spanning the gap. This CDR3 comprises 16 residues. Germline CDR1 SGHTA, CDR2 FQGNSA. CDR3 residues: CASSLNIPGYSYEQYF. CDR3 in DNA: TGTGCCAGCAGCTTAAATATCCCAGGGTACTCCTACGAGCAGTACTTC.

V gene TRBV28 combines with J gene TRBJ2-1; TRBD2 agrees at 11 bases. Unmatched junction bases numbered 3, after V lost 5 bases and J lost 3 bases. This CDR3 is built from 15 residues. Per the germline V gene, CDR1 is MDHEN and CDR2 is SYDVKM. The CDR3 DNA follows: TGTGCCAGCAGTCTAGCGGGGGGCAGCTACAATGAGCAGTTCTTC. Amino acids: CASSLAGGSYNEQFF.

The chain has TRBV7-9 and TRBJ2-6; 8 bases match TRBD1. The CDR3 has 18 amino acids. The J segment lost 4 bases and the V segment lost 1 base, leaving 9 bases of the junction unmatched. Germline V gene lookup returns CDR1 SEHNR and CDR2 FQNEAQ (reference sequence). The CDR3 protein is CASSLGHQTGGGANVLTF. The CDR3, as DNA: TGTGCCAGCAGCTTAGGCCACCAAACAGGGGGAGGGGCCAACGTCCTGACTTTC.

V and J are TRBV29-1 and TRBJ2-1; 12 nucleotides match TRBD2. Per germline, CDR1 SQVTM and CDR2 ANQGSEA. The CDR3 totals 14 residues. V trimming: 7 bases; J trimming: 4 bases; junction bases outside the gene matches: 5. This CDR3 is CSAPGTSGYNEQFF. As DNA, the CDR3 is TGCAGCGCCCCCGGGACTAGCGGGTACAATGAGCAGTTCTTC.

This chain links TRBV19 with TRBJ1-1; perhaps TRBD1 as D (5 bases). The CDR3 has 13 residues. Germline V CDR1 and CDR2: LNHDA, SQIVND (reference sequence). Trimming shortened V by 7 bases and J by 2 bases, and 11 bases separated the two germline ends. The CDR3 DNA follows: TGTGCCAGTACCGCAGGGTCTAACACTGAAGCTTTCTTT. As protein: CASTAGSNTEAFF. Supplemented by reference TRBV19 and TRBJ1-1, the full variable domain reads DGGITQSPKYLFRKEGQNVTLSCEQNLNHDAMYWYRQDPGQGLRLIYYSQIVNDFQKGDIAEGYSVSREKKESFPLTVTSAQKNPTAFYLCASTAGSNTEAFFGQGTRLTVV.

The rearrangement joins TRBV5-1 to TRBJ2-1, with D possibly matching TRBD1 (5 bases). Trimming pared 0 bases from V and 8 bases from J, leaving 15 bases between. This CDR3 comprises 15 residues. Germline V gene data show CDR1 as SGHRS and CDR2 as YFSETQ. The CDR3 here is CASSLVTPGRDEQFF. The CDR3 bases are TGCGCCAGCAGCTTGGTAACTCCCGGCAGGGATGAGCAGTTCTTC.